The 6 T cell receptor beta chains below all came from one sample that was sequenced in a study of PD-L1 blockade in urothelial cancer. Sample time point: pretreatment peripheral blood. Some clones are missing from TCRdb's copy, which holds only in-frame ones; the method was immunoSEQ multiplex PCR. The sample contains approximately 52,000 clones, over 75% of which appear only once. Material: PBMCs, obtained around atezolizumab (anti-PD-L1) treatment. The origin of the receptors is a man aged 65 to 85 with urothelial cancer.

The chain uses TRBV11-1 and TRBJ2-5, with TRBD1 matching 8 bases. V shed 5 bases and J 4 bases; nucleotides not matched to a gene: 12. Germline values: CDR1 SGHAT, CDR2 FQDESV (reference sequence). CDR3 length equals 16 residues. DNA of the CDR3: TGTGCCAGCAGCCCTACCCCCCGGACAGGGCGAGAGACCCAGTACTTC. It yields the protein CASSPTPRTGRETQYF.

The V gene is TRBV5-4, the J gene TRBJ1-1; the match to TRBD1 covers 7 bases. Trimming removed 4 bases from V and 6 bases from J; junction bases left unmatched: 6. The CDR3 consists of 13 residues. Germline V gives CDR1 SGHNT, CDR2 YYREEE (reference sequence). In DNA, the CDR3 is TGTGCCAGCAGCGCAACAGGGGAGGCTGAAGCTTTCTTT. Translating gives CASSATGEAEAFF. Full variable domain (rest looked up from reference TRBV5-4 and TRBJ1-1): ETGVTQSPTHLIKTRGQQVTLRCSSQSGHNTVSWYQQALGQGPQFIFQYYREEENGRGNFPPRFSGLQFPNYSSELNVNALELDDSALYLCASSATGEAEAFFGQGTRLTVV.

This chain joins TRBV9 and TRBJ1-2; D is possibly TRBD1 (6 bases). Per the germline V gene, CDR1 is SGDLS and CDR2 is YYNGEE. The V and J ends lost 7 bases and 0 bases respectively, with 19 bases between them. The CDR3 loop spans 16 amino acids. CDR3 DNA: TGTGCCAGCTCGCCGAGACAGGCTGAACCTAACTATGGCTACACCTTC. It is translated as CASSPRQAEPNYGYTF.

The rearrangement links TRBV11-2 to TRBJ1-1; perhaps TRBD1 as D (6 bases). This CDR3 is 16 amino acids long. The germline gives CDR1 SGHAT, CDR2 FQNNGV. V was cut by 5 bases and J by 0 bases, with 16 bases left in between. CDR3 protein: CASSPSGGIMNTEAFF. The CDR3 nucleotides read TGTGCCAGCAGCCCAAGTGGGGGCATCATGAACACTGAAGCTTTCTTT.

The gene calls are TRBV5-1 and TRBJ1-1, with D maybe TRBD1 (5 bases). The germline V gene encodes CDR1 SGHRS and CDR2 YFSETQ. This CDR3 is 15 amino acids long. The germline V and J ends were trimmed by 0 bases and 4 bases, with 13 bases remaining between them. The CDR3 loop reads CASSLGEARGTEAFF. The CDR3 DNA reads TGCGCCAGCAGCTTGGGGGAGGCGAGGGGCACTGAAGCTTTCTTT.

The chain combines TRBV12-5 with TRBJ2-1, with a possible D match to TRBD2 (7 bases). CDR1 is LGHNT, CDR2 FRNRAP, per germline. The CDR3 sequence is 15 residues long. With 4 bases removed from V and 7 bases from J, the gap between germline ends came to 17 bases. The CDR3, as DNA: TGTGCTAGTGGTTGGGGAGGGGGTCGATGGAATGAGCAGTTCTTC. Its protein is CASGWGGGRWNEQFF.